These T cell receptor beta chains were read from a single sample in a study of cytomegalovirus exposure and HLA in healthy donors. TCRdb's table, derived via immunoSEQ multiplex PCR, lists solely in-frame clones and lacks some. Of approximately 190,000 clones listed, about 12% were seen once; the top ten hold less than 8.5%. Sequencing was performed on PBMCs. The receptors come from a middle-aged man in good health and CMV-seropositive. Each CDR3 is given without its conserved first and last residue. Each record gives: J gene, V gene, D gene, CDR3 protein. A D gene is named only where the DNA matches it firmly.

TRBJ1-2,TRBV9,TRBD1,ASSASPTGRMGYT
TRBJ1-2,TRBV7-2,TRBD1,ASSLAGQGVNGYT
TRBJ2-7,TRBV9,-,ASSVEAGYEQY
TRBJ1-1,TRBV6-6,-,ASSYSDFPGTEAF
TRBJ2-5,TRBV5-1,-,ASSPSLRETQY
TRBJ2-3,TRBV5-6,TRBD1,ASSPPGQGKDTQY
TRBJ1-6,TRBV2,TRBD1,ASSRTGTGNSPLH
TRBJ1-5,TRBV4-3,-,ASSQGHSGSQPQH
TRBJ2-5,TRBV7-2,TRBD1,ASSLGSGGQETQY
TRBJ2-7,TRBV27,-,ASSITGTYEQY
TRBJ1-2,TRBV5-1,-,ASSPDTPDYGYT
TRBJ2-7,TRBV4-2,-,ASSQGKGGEQY
TRBJ2-2,TRBV7-8,-,ASSSQGRSGELF
TRBJ1-2,TRBV19,TRBD1,ASGRQGYGYT
TRBJ2-7,TRBV7-9,-,ASSLKPSGASYEQY
TRBJ2-1,TRBV5-6,-,ASSFRQGLIYNEQF
TRBJ1-1,TRBV2,-,ASSGEGNTEAF
TRBJ2-2,TRBV29-1,-,SVEGRRKNANTGELF
TRBJ2-7,TRBV7-8,TRBD1,ASSPTGGTYEQY
TRBJ1-1,TRBV28,-,ASSLPQFMNTEAF
TRBJ1-1,TRBV6-5,-,ASRYLDSLNTEAF
TRBJ1-2,TRBV15,-,ATSGDTRGSGYT
TRBJ1-2,TRBV29-1,TRBD1,SVGQGVSYGYT
TRBJ1-4,TRBV23-1,-,ASPRGVGTNEKLF
TRBJ2-6,TRBV11-3,-,ASSFIRSGANVLT
TRBJ2-4,TRBV2,-,ASTPPGVAKNIQY
TRBJ1-5,TRBV30,-,AWSSREGEPQH
TRBJ1-2,TRBV7-9,TRBD1,ASSLGRTGRGYT
TRBJ2-2,TRBV7-2,TRBD2,ASSPHGGRNGELF
TRBJ1-3,TRBV9,-,ASSLGGWAGDTIY
TRBJ1-2,TRBV5-1,-,ASSQGEGWTYGYT
TRBJ2-7,TRBV7-9,TRBD2,ASSSGGLSYEQY
TRBJ2-1,TRBV5-1,TRBD2,ASSFGLAGGGPYNEQF
TRBJ2-5,TRBV10-1,-,ASSESGGQETQY
TRBJ2-7,TRBV7-8,TRBD2,ASSLRGSDYEQY
TRBJ1-2,TRBV25-1,-,ASSELRQWGYT
TRBJ2-3,TRBV5-6,TRBD2,ASSSRLAGGLYTQY
TRBJ1-3,TRBV27,-,ASSSTGFGNTIY
TRBJ1-2,TRBV30,-,AWRERFYGYT
TRBJ1-1,TRBV4-3,TRBD1,ASSRYRGQRTEAF
TRBJ1-1,TRBV6-5,-,ASSYGKGVTEAF
TRBJ2-3,TRBV18,TRBD2,ASSPGTSGLSSTDTQY
TRBJ1-3,TRBV6-1,-,ASSELRVSGNTIY
TRBJ2-7,TRBV2,TRBD2,ASSTTLAGGTYEQY
TRBJ2-3,TRBV11-3,TRBD2,ASSSSWLAGGPGTDTQY
TRBJ1-1,TRBV20-1,-,SASDILEAF
TRBJ1-1,TRBV5-4,TRBD1,ASSPEGAGGRNTEAF
TRBJ2-1,TRBV29-1,TRBD1,SAEQGASYNEQF
TRBJ2-7,TRBV4-3,TRBD2,ASSQDTYGTTRYEQY
TRBJ2-7,TRBV19,-,ASRRASGLPYEQY
TRBJ1-5,TRBV5-8,-,ATQGWNQPQH
TRBJ1-1,TRBV2,TRBD1,ASSEHGQGITEAF
TRBJ2-4,TRBV2,-,AMAGVGKNIQY
TRBJ2-2,TRBV9,-,ASSVGQASGELF
TRBJ2-5,TRBV5-1,-,ASSWTGQETQY
TRBJ1-2,TRBV7-8,-,ASSPQDYGYT
TRBJ1-1,TRBV29-1,-,SVETGMNTEAF
TRBJ2-1,TRBV7-9,TRBD1,ASSPPGQGSNEQF
TRBJ1-1,TRBV10-3,-,AISESVQNTEAF
TRBJ1-6,TRBV6-6,-,ASSAGSGNSPLH